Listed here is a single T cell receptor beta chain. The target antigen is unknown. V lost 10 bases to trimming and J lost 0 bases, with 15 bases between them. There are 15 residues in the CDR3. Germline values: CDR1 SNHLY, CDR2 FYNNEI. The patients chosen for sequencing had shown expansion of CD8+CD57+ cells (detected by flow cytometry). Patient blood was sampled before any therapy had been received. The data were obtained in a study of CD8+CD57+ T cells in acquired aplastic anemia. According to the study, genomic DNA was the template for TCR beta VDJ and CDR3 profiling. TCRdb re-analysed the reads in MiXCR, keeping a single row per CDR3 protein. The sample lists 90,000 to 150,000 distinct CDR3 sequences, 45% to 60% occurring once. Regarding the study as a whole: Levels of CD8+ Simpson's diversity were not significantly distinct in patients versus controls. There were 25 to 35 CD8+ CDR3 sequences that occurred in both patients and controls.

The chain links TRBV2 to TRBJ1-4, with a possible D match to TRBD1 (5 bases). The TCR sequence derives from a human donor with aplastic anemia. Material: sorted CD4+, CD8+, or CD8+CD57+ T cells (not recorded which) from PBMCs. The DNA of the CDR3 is TGTGCCAACAGGCGGGAGACAGCAACTAATGAAAAACTGTTTTTT. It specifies CANRRETATNEKLFF.